Each of the 13 T cell receptor beta chains below was sequenced from the same sample in a study of technical replicates of blood from several donors. The table came from immunoSEQ multiplex PCR; TCRdb's copy has only in-frame clones and leaves some out. The sample contains some 73,000 clones, roughly 90% of which appear only once. Sequencing was carried out using PBMCs. The receptors come from a human donor in good health. Some clones in this sample may be carry-over from other donors' samples.

This chain connects TRBV7-3 to TRBJ1-5, with D unresolved. Germline loops: CDR1 SGHTA, CDR2 FQGTGA. The CDR3 totals 13 residues. V was shortened by 5 bases and J by 4 bases, with 9 bases between the two germline ends. The CDR3 sequence: CASSAGGNQPQHF. As DNA, the CDR3 is TGTGCCAGCAGCGCAGGTGGGAATCAGCCCCAGCATTTT.

This chain uses TRBV6-5 with TRBJ1-6; a weak D match, TRBD1 (5 bases). This CDR3 is 16 amino acids long. Trimming took off 0 bases at V and 7 bases at J, with 13 bases between the two ends. In germline, CDR1 is MNHEY, CDR2 SVGAGI. CDR3 coding DNA: TGTGCCAGCAGTTACTCGTATGGGGGGGAGAATTCACCCCTCCACTTT. Protein product: CASSYSYGGENSPLHF.

The genes are TRBV4-2 and TRBJ1-1, with 8 bases lining up with TRBD1. Germline loops: CDR1 LGHNA, CDR2 YNFKEQ. V lost 4 bases and J lost 1; bases outside the gene matches: 5. The CDR3 contains 15 residues. The CDR3 DNA sequence: TGTGCCAGCAGCCTACAGACAGGGGAGAACACTGAAGCTTTCTTT. Residues: CASSLQTGENTEAFF.

For the CDR3, the DNA is TGTGCCAGCAGCGTAGGAGCGGGGGGGTACAATGAGCAGTTCTTC. Translated, it gives CASSVGAGGYNEQFF. The gene calls are TRBV9 and TRBJ2-1, with 10 nucleotides matching TRBD2. CDR3 length: 15 residues. V lost 0 bases and J lost 4; bases outside the gene matches: 1. Germline CDR1 SGDLS, CDR2 YYNGEE.

This chain joins TRBV21-1 and TRBJ2-7; the tabulated D call, TRBD2, remains unverified against the DNA. TRBV21-1 is a pseudogene. The CDR3 runs to 15 residues. The CDR3 coding sequence is TGTGCCAGCAGCCCTCGCGCAGCCCGGGACTACGAGCAGTACTTC. It is translated as CASSPRAARDYEQYF.

V is TRBV5-4 and J is TRBJ2-1; maybe TRBD2 (5 bases). V shed 4 bases and J shed 1 base, with 12 bases lying between them. This CDR3 contains 15 residues. From germline, CDR1 is SGHNT and CDR2 YYREEE (reference sequence). The CDR3 DNA sequence: TGTGCCAGCAGCCCGAAACTAGGTTCCTACAATGAGCAGTTCTTC. Its translation is CASSPKLGSYNEQFF.

The chain combines TRBV7-7 with TRBJ2-2, with 7 bases fitting TRBD1. Germline CDR1 is SSHAT and CDR2 is FNYEAQ (reference sequence). This CDR3 region has 15 residues. The trim removed 6 bases at V and 2 bases at J, leaving 6 bases unmatched. CDR3 sequence reads: CASSQGDRNTGELFF. Written as DNA, the CDR3 is TGTGCCAGCAGTCAAGGGGACAGAAACACCGGGGAGCTGTTTTTT.

This clone has a count of ten or more. V usage is TRBV27 and J usage is TRBJ1-4; no clear D gene. The CDR3 contains 15 residues. CDR1 and CDR2 from the germline V gene are MNHEY and SMNVEV (reference sequence). V gave up 8 bases and J gave up 4 bases, with 17 bases separating them. The CDR3 DNA sequence: TGTGCCAGCGCTACAGCAGGCCGTAATAATGAAAAACTGTTTTTT. It yields the protein CASATAGRNNEKLFF.

CDR3 residues: CASALYSGNPYEQYF. CDR3 sequence (DNA): TGTGCCAGCGCTCTATATAGCGGGAACCCCTACGAGCAGTACTTC. The chain uses TRBV7-2 and TRBJ2-7; 8 bases line up with TRBD2. V shed 8 bases and J 2 bases; nucleotides not matched to a gene: 11. Per germline, CDR1 SGHTA and CDR2 FQGNSA. The CDR3 extends over 15 amino acids.

The J gene is TRBJ2-2, the V gene TRBV11-2; TRBD1 agrees at 7 bases. Germline V gene lookup returns CDR1 SGHAT and CDR2 FQNNGV. The CDR3 covers 14 residues. V shed 5 bases and J 5 bases; nucleotides not matched to a gene: 5. CDR3 amino acids: CASSTTTGTGELFF. CDR3 sequence (DNA): TGTGCCAGCAGCACGACGACAGGGACCGGGGAGCTGTTTTTT.

The chain employs TRBV7-3 and TRBJ2-3; D gene unclear. The CDR3 is 14 residues long. Looked up from germline, CDR1 is SGHTA and CDR2 is FQGTGA. V dropped 2 bases and J dropped 2 bases, with 8 bases sitting between them. The CDR3 loop reads CASSLYSNTDTQYF. DNA of the CDR3: TGTGCCAGCAGCTTATATTCTAACACAGATACGCAGTATTTT.

This clone was seen a single time. The chain combines TRBV4-1 with TRBJ2-2; TRBD2 agrees at 14 bases. V lost 0 bases to trimming and J lost 5 bases; unmatched junction nucleotides: 5. Germline V gene lookup returns CDR1 MGHRA and CDR2 YSYEKL. The CDR3 has 18 amino acids. The CDR3 sequence is CASSQDEGLAGVTGELFF. For the CDR3, the DNA is TGCGCCAGCAGCCAAGATGAGGGACTAGCGGGGGTGACCGGGGAGCTGTTTTTT.

The chain is built from TRBV7-9 and TRBJ1-1; D call uncertain. Germline-derived CDR1 and CDR2 are SEHNR and FQNEAQ (reference sequence). Trimming stripped 4 bases from V and 0 bases from J, with 24 bases between. The CDR3 totals 19 residues. The CDR3 protein is CASSYPMGPRENMNTEAFF. In nucleotides, the CDR3 is TGTGCCAGCAGCTACCCAATGGGCCCGAGGGAGAACATGAACACTGAAGCTTTCTTT.